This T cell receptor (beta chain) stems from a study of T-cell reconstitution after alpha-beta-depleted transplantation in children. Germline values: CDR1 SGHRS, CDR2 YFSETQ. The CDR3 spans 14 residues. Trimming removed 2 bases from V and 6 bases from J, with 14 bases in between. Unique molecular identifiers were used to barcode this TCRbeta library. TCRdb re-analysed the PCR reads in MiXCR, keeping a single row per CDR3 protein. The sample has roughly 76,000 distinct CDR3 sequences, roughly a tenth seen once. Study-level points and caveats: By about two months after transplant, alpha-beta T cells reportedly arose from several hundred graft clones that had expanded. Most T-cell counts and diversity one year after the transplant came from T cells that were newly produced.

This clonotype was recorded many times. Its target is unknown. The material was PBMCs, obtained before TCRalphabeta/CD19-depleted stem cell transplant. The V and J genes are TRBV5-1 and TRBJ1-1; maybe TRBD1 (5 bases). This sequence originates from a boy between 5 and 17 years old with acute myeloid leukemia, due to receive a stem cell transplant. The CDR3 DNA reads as TGCGCCAGCAGCTTACCAGGGTCGCCGGCTGAAGCTTTCTTT. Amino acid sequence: CASSLPGSPAEAFF. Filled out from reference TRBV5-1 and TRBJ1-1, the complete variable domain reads KAGVTQTPRYLIKTRGQQVTLSCSPISGHRSVSWYQQTPGQGLQFLFEYFSETQRNKGNFPGRFSGRQFSNSRSEMNVSTLELGDSALYLCASSLPGSPAEAFFGQGTRLTVV.